This T cell receptor beta chain is drawn from a study of cytomegalovirus exposure and HLA in healthy donors (TCRdb year 2017). About the study as a whole: In an earlier analysis of approximately 640 of the donors, about 260 Gb of sequence data and just under 120 million unique TCR beta sequences from 180 million or so T cells were reported. Around 330 gigabases of sequencing data and 70 million to 95 million unique TCR sequences made up an early release that covered around 640 HLA-typed donors. Of the 300 to 500 genotyped donors, 65% to 90% were placed in the genetic ancestry cluster associated with self-reported Caucasian donors. The study was designed to test whether signatures of past pathogen exposure could be identified by cataloging public T cell receptors. Using immunosequencing, the study profiled T cell repertoires from fewer than 850 subjects and related those repertoires to cytomegalovirus serostatus. In addition to the first cohort of approximately 670 subjects, a separate validation cohort of 130 or so different subjects was used. To predict cytomegalovirus infection status, the study brought together high-throughput TCR immunosequencing, statistical association of individual TCRs with disease status, and machine learning. To study patterns of TCR occurrence, a later analysis re-analyzed previously published TCR beta repertoires from 600 to 750 donors and added high-resolution HLA genotyping. In the later analysis, no new phenotypic data were used to find candidate immune exposures; instead, reliance was placed on TCR beta sequences and their occurrence across donors. An earlier analysis of 587 of the donors applied high-throughput TCR beta sequencing to assess whether each TCR beta V gene segment acted as functional or pseudogenic. Donor age, sex, ethnicity and CMV serostatus were compiled alongside the repertoire data. A later genetic analysis used genome-wide SNP genotypes for about 60% of the roughly 700 donors, treating that subset as a discovery cohort. Every discovery cohort repertoire had been produced on one sequencing platform. HLA typing included class I and class II loci at four-digit resolution. Typing coverage varied by locus: about 620-640 donors for A, B, C, DRB1 and DQB1; about 520 for DQA1; approximately 570 for DPA1; more than 450 for DPB1. A handful of DR-DQ haplotypes were treated as single units for association and clustering because of strong linkage in the cohort. Among some 400 genotyped donors of the cohort, an average of approximately 250,000 unique TCR beta nucleotide sequences were sequenced per donor, around a sixth of them non-productive.

The cohort comprised fewer than 750 healthy bone marrow donors. Cohort members were all nominally healthy when sampled, although unrecorded immune exposures were likely present. The donor tested CMV seropositive and was one of the 289 seropositive cohort members. A peripheral blood sample was provided by each donor, and peripheral blood mononuclear cells were used for TCR beta sequencing. The Qiagen DNeasy Blood Extraction Kit was used to extract genomic DNA from the blood cell samples. Trimming at the junction amounts to 8 bases on V and 8 bases on J, and the germline ends lie 16 bases apart. From its cysteine to its phenylalanine, the CDR3 spans 14 amino acids. Of all the DNA, just the CDR3 is kept, 42 bases in frame from base 1. CDR1 and CDR2 are read off the germline V gene (reference sequence) as SEHNR and FQNEAQ. Overall results and qualifications from the work: Because counts were too low, 15 to 20 rarely observed V segments, including chromosome 9 orphons, were excluded from the earlier analysis of several hundred of the donors. In a later analysis, HLA-associated TCR beta chains showed more clonal expansion and lower generation probabilities than non-associated chains that were equally common. CMV serostatus was the only immune exposure information available for the cohort. In an earlier analysis of roughly 560 of the donors, most TCR beta V segments were observed in productive rearrangements about 87% or about 30% of the time, broadly matching IMGT annotations. According to a later genetic analysis, donors in an Asian-associated ancestry cluster had fewer N-insertions in productive TCRs than the approximately 670-donor mean. The classifier was reported to diagnose cytomegalovirus status with high specificity and sensitivity in both the original cohort and the validation cohort. Assigning TCR associations to individual alleles was difficult when HLA alleles, especially DR and DQ, strongly co-occurred. The sequencing pipeline was judged likely to have produced a cluster of highly shared sequence variants as a technical artifact. The study listed 150 to 200 TCR beta chains as associated with cytomegalovirus. A further reported finding was that TCR beta sequences accurately predicted the HLA-A and HLA-B alleles for most subjects in the first cohort. According to the authors, the approach could potentially be generalized to other disease states and immunological phenotypes. Some IMGT-functional V segments, including TRBV6-2 and TRBV6-3, could not be distinguished by the 87-base-pair reads and were therefore excluded. A few of the identified cytomegalovirus-associated TCR beta chains were confirmed in vitro to be specific for cytomegalovirus antigens. According to a later analysis, most CMV-associated TCR beta chains appeared to be HLA-restricted, and the HLA associations seemed to be driven largely by CMV exposure. Only TCR beta chains were sequenced in this cohort, and the absence of alpha or paired-chain data limited detectable features. Specific HLA alleles were associated with around 18,000 TCR beta sequences at a false discovery rate of 0.05 in a later analysis. Linkage disequilibrium might explain the correlated functional status among segregating V segments, but an unknown experimental factor could not be ruled out. A later analysis found that TCR association rates varied across HLA loci, with DRB1 alleles showing the most associated TCRs and HLA-C alleles the fewest. HLA typing was unavailable for some donors at each locus, so association tests used only the typed subset. In a later genetic analysis, a missense DCLRE1C variant was associated with V-gene and J-gene trimming of TCR beta chains, and the association was replicated in an independent cohort. In a later analysis, several top co-occurrence clusters were reported to appear linked to parvovirus B19, influenza, CMV and Epstein-Barr virus. While some public TCRs were present in many individuals, most TCR sequences turned up only very rarely across donors. The presence/absence analyses assumed that sequencing depth was roughly uniform across donors, and that assumption may not be true.

A note on this clone: This clone's antigen is unknown. Base-call qualities are not available, and no considerably larger clone is one nucleotide away.

Libraries were constructed by the immunoSEQ multiplex PCR assay. For the multiplex PCR, a mixture combining 60 forward primers for TCR Vbeta segments and 13 reverse primers for TCR Jbeta segments was used. A multiplex PCR assay on genomic DNA amplified the CDR3 region of rearranged TCR beta genes. On the Illumina HiSeq System, the amplified TCR beta libraries were sequenced as 87-base-pair reads. The authors' analysis ran thus. A later analysis counted about 82 million unique TCR beta chains across the 670 or so repertoires, and around 9.9 million of these chains were shared by at least two donors. A nearest-neighbor algorithm error-corrected the raw reads and collapsed the reads into unique sequences, merging closely related sequences to remove PCR and sequencing errors. To assign V, D and J gene segments, CDR3 sequences were aligned to IMGT reference sequences. For a sequence to be retained, a match of at least six nucleotides to both a V gene segment and a J gene segment was required. Rearrangements were called productive when the CDR3 lacked stop codons and stayed in frame with V and J; all others were non-productive. CDR3 was defined by IMGT convention, running from the second conserved V-encoded cysteine to the conserved J-encoded phenylalanine. The earlier analysis of roughly 590 of the donors excluded sequences that lacked an unambiguous match to a single V gene segment. An earlier analysis of fewer than 750 of the donors called V segments functional above 56.7% productive rearrangements and segregating when the between-donor standard deviation exceeded 5%. A statistical classification framework was developed to diagnose cytomegalovirus status using the catalog of TCR beta chain sequences. In a later analysis, V and J genes were assigned by comparing TCR nucleotide sequences against IMGT/GENE-DB human TR gene sequences. A later analysis assigned CDR3 sequences and most-parsimonious VDJ recombination scenarios with the TCRdist pipeline. In a later analysis, every TCR beta chain was defined by the combination of its CDR3 amino acid sequence and its V-gene family, and reads without a unique V-gene family were dropped. As a way to deal with suspected cross-contamination and a sequencing artifact, a later analysis dropped approximately 570 nucleotide sequences that were highly shared and had low generation probability. A later analysis calculated a clonal expansion index for each public chain from normalized within-repertoire ranks of inferred template counts. Generation probabilities in a later analysis came from a VDJ recombination model fitted to out-of-frame rearrangements, and those results were checked against IGoR. A later analysis scored TCR-TCR, TCR-HLA and TCR-CMV co-occurrence with hypergeometric tests, applying a repertoire-size bias correction to TCR pairs. False discovery rates were estimated in a later analysis by permuting HLA or CMV assignments 20 times. In a later analysis, co-occurring TCRs were grouped using DBSCAN, and TCRdist sequence similarity was added for clustering within HLA-allele-positive subsets. For co-occurrence clustering, repertoires with fewer than 30,000 or more than 120,000 public chains were excluded, along with about five repertoires with anomalous nucleotide sharing. TCRdb stores this immuneACCESS table with in-frame sequences only. Part of the clones is absent; in the studies checked, under half of the shortfall reflects unresolved V genes, and no reason is known for the rest. The V and J calls and clone size come from that table; D and trimming were worked out from the DNA. Across this sample there are about 160,000 clones, with about 80% seen only once. The ten largest clones represent around 2.3% of the sample.

The sequence derives from a man aged 50 to 60 in good health and CMV-seropositive. The material sequenced was PBMCs. Recombination connected TRBV7-9 to TRBJ1-6, with TRBD1 as a weak D call on 6 bases. For the CDR3, the sequence is CASSTGTRDSPLHF. The nucleotide sequence reads as follows: TGTGCCAGCTCCACTGGGACACGCGATTCACCCCTCCACTTT.